This TCR beta chain was identified in a study of human T cells and chemical hapten exposure. Time point meaning: pre-sensitization, week 0. Indicated treatment: therapeutic diphenylcyclopropenone sensitization with weekly scalp DPC. Alopecia patients between 18 and 70 years old and suitable for DPC were used as donors. Authors' data handling: TCR counts had a median of about 92,000 per sample and spanned roughly 20,000 to 750,000. Each CDR3 protein gets one entry after TCRdb re-called the RACE reads with MiXCR. The V and J calls shown here were made by TCRdb, not taken from the authors' results. The table lists more than 150,000 distinct CDR3 sequences, under 35% of them singletons. Trimming took off 0 bases at V and 8 bases at J, with 2 bases between the two ends. The CDR3 totals 11 residues. Per the germline V gene, CDR1 is MNHEY and CDR2 is SVGEGT. In this sample, this clonotype turned up a few times.

The chain recombines TRBV6-2 or TRBV6-3 with TRBJ2-1, with D unresolved. This material consisted of whole blood, taken in connection with sensitization to the hapten diphenylcyclopropenone (DPC). The clonotype originates from a woman aged 30 to 39 with alopecia areata. Some clones in this sample may be carry-over from other donors' samples. In DNA form, the CDR3 reads TGTGCCAGCAGTTACTCTTATGAGCAGTTCTTC. Its translation is CASSYSYEQFF.